What follows are 26 T cell receptor beta chains derived from one specimen sequenced in a study of post-analysis software for immune sequencing data. Study findings and constraints: In patients, about 5 TRBV segments were more frequent than in controls, with TRBV5-6, TRBV5-1 and TRBV20-1 among them.

These receptors' antigens are unknown. Prepared libraries of TCR beta cDNA carried unique molecular identifiers. A single record per CDR3 protein comes from TCRdb applying MiXCR to the PCR reads. Of roughly 200,000 distinct CDR3 sequences listed, roughly 30% are singletons. The source material was blood. These receptors came from a girl between 2 and 17 years old with multiple sclerosis.

This clonotype was recorded a few times. The V call is TRBV30, the J call TRBJ2-7; D is undetermined. From germline, CDR1 is GTSNPN and CDR2 SVGIG (reference sequence). CDR3 length: 12 amino acids. With 3 bases removed from V and 2 bases from J, the gap between germline ends came to 8 bases. The CDR3 bases are TGTGCCTGGAGGAGGAGTACCTACGAGCAGTACTTC. Its protein product is CAWRRSTYEQYF.

This clonotype was detected ten times or more. This chain uses TRBV6-5 with TRBJ2-5; D possibly corresponds to TRBD2 (5 bases). Germline V gene sequence: CDR1 MNHEY, CDR2 SVGAGI. The CDR3 is 14 residues long. The V end lost 6 bases, the J end lost 2 bases, and 13 bases lay between the germline ends. CDR3 amino acids: CASSFYRGQETQYF. CDR3 bases: TGTGCCAGCAGCTTTTACCGGGGACAAGAGACCCAGTACTTC.

The table lists this clonotype with many counts. The CDR3 protein is CSVGLAGALGETQYF. The CDR3, as DNA: TGCAGCGTAGGACTAGCGGGAGCGCTTGGAGAGACCCAGTACTTC. The rearrangement links TRBV29-1 to TRBJ2-5; 13 bases align to TRBD2. The germline V gene encodes CDR1 SQVTM and CDR2 ANQGSEA. V shed 6 bases, J shed 4 bases, and the junction held 8 bases outside the gene matches. The CDR3 has 15 residues.

Regarding this clonotype: This may stem from a read error, because a much larger clone lies one nucleotide away. Likely a read error: the CDR3 ends without its conserved phenylalanine or tryptophan. CDR3 in amino acids: CASSKTIKWAQYL. The CDR3 DNA reads as TGTGCCAGCAGCAAAACCATCAAATGGGCGCAGTATTTG. This rearrangement joins TRBV28 to TRBJ2-3; D remains ambiguous. Trimming shortened V by 6 bases and J by 10 bases, and 17 bases separated the two germline ends. CDR1 is MDHEN and CDR2 is SYDVKM in the germline V gene. The CDR3 totals 13 residues.

This chain joins TRBV11-1 and TRBJ2-3; maybe TRBD1 (6 bases). Trimming took off 4 bases at V and 0 bases at J, with 8 bases between the two ends. Germline V gives CDR1 SGHAT, CDR2 FQDESV (reference sequence). The CDR3 is made up of 14 amino acids. CDR3 amino acids: CASSSQGSTDTQYF. CDR3 DNA: TGTGCCAGCAGCTCCCAGGGGAGCACAGATACGCAGTATTTT.

Details on this clonotype: One base away lies a much larger clone, so this may be a sequencing read error. The chain uses TRBV5-1 and TRBJ2-1; 7 bases line up with TRBD2. The last part of the DNA fits TRBJ2-7 better; the J call may be wrong. There are 18 residues in the CDR3. Germline CDR1 is SGHRS and CDR2 is YFSETQ. In nucleotides, the CDR3 is TGCGCCAGCAGCTTGGGTGGACTAGTGTCTCCCTCCTACAATGAGCAGTACTTC. Translation gives CASSLGGLVSPSYNEQYF.

This clonotype was recorded at least ten times. This chain links TRBV3-1 with TRBJ2-1; 8 bases map to TRBD2. The V gene end was trimmed by 3 bases and the J gene end by 5 bases; junction bases not matched to a gene: 9. In germline, CDR1 is LGHDT, CDR2 YNNKEL (reference sequence). The CDR3 totals 16 residues. CDR3 DNA sequence: TGTGCCAGCAGCCACCTCCCTAGCGGGCGAGACAATGAGCAGTTCTTC. Its protein is CASSHLPSGRDNEQFF.

The sample holds many counts of this clonotype. V gene TRBV5-1 combines with J gene TRBJ2-3, with 7 bases that match TRBD2. Germline loops: CDR1 SGHRS, CDR2 YFSETQ. The CDR3 contains 14 residues. V dropped 5 bases and J dropped 1; count of bases not matched to a gene: 4. Here the CDR3 reads CASRATSGTDTQYF. The CDR3 DNA reads as TGCGCCAGCAGGGCTACTAGCGGCACAGATACGCAGTATTTT.

The V call is TRBV9, the J call TRBJ2-2; the match to TRBD2 covers 8 bases. The germline V gene has CDR1 SGDLS and CDR2 YYNGEE. The CDR3 consists of 17 residues. The trim removed 0 bases at V and 2 bases at J, leaving 6 bases unmatched. CDR3 nucleotide sequence: TGTGCCAGCAGCGTAGCTGGAAGCGGGGGAAACACCGGGGAGCTGTTTTTT. Amino acids: CASSVAGSGGNTGELFF. Combining the CDR3 with reference TRBV9 and TRBJ2-2 gives the whole variable domain DSGVTQTPKHLITATGQRVTLRCSPRSGDLSVYWYQQSLDQGLQFLIQYYNGEERAKGNILERFSAQQFPDLHSELNLSSLELGDSALYFCASSVAGSGGNTGELFFGEGSRLTVL.

Remarks on this clonotype: With a much larger clone just one base away, this may be a read error. The V gene is TRBV20-1, the J gene TRBJ1-2, with D possibly matching TRBD1 (5 bases). V dropped 3 bases and J dropped 0 bases, with 11 bases sitting between them. The CDR3 consists of 14 residues. Germline V gene sequence: CDR1 DFQATT, CDR2 SNEGSKA (reference sequence). CDR3 coding DNA: TGCAGTGCTAGTGACAGAGGGCCTAACTATGGCTACACCTTC. Translation gives CSASDRGPNYGYTF.

This clonotype was observed a handful of times. In DNA form, the CDR3 reads TGTGCCAGCAGCCCGAGGCCCCGAAGGGGGGACGGCGCAGATACGCAGTATTTT. This translates into CASSPRPRRGDGADTQYF. The chain combines TRBV13 with TRBJ2-3; D is possibly TRBD1 or TRBD2 (6 bases each). This CDR3 region has 18 residues. V dropped 5 bases and J dropped 4 bases, with 25 bases sitting between them. Germline-derived CDR1 and CDR2 are PRHDT and FYEKMQ (reference sequence).

The chain carries TRBV6-2 or TRBV6-3 and TRBJ1-5, with D unresolved. Germline assignment: CDR1 MNHEY and CDR2 SVGEGT. The CDR3 extends over 13 amino acids. Deletions cut 4 bases from V and 9 bases from J, with 13 bases between. The CDR3 DNA follows: TGTGCCAGCAGTTCCCTCCCTCAGGTGCCCCAGCATTTT. Its protein is CASSSLPQVPQHF.

This clonotype was detected a few times. This sequence joins TRBV20-1 and TRBJ1-4; D is unresolved. This CDR3 is built from 14 residues. Germline V gives CDR1 DFQATT, CDR2 SNEGSKA (reference sequence). Deletions cut 6 bases from V and 0 bases from J, with 11 bases between. As DNA, the CDR3 is TGCAGTGCCACCACAGTATCAACTAATGAAAAACTGTTTTTT. Its protein product is CSATTVSTNEKLFF.

This clonotype was counted a few times. This rearrangement joins TRBV4-1 to TRBJ1-2; D is unresolved. Germline CDR1 is MGHRA and CDR2 is YSYEKL. The CDR3 contains 14 residues. Trimming removed 0 bases from V and 4 bases from J, with 9 bases in between. CDR3: CASSQDLEAYGYTF. The CDR3 nucleotides read TGCGCCAGCAGCCAAGACTTGGAGGCCTATGGCTACACCTTC.

This clonotype was recorded many times. The rearrangement uses TRBV20-1 and TRBJ2-7; 8 nucleotides line up with TRBD2. From germline, CDR1 is DFQATT and CDR2 SNEGSKA (reference sequence). CDR3 length equals 16 residues. V shed 0 bases, J shed 4 bases, and the junction held 11 bases outside the gene matches. For the CDR3, the DNA is TGCAGTGCTAGAGATTGGAGTAGCGGGGCCGCTTACGAGCAGTACTTC. Amino acids: CSARDWSSGAAYEQYF.

V is TRBV5-1 and J is TRBJ2-1; tentative D call: TRBD2 (5 bases). Deletions cut 4 bases from V and 6 bases from J, with 14 bases between. This CDR3 is built from 14 residues. CDR1 and CDR2 (germline): SGHRS, YFSETQ. The CDR3 reads CASSHGVRINEQFF. CDR3 DNA sequence: TGCGCCAGCAGCCACGGGGTCCGAATCAATGAGCAGTTCTTC. The entire variable domain, with the rest obtained from reference TRBV5-1 and TRBJ2-1, is as follows: KAGVTQTPRYLIKTRGQQVTLSCSPISGHRSVSWYQQTPGQGLQFLFEYFSETQRNKGNFPGRFSGRQFSNSRSEMNVSTLELGDSALYLCASSHGVRINEQFFGPGTRLTVL.

Note on this clonotype: Since a much larger clone is just one base distant, this may be a read error. The chain couples TRBV7-9 to TRBJ1-6; D uncertain. Germline V gene data show CDR1 as SEHNR and CDR2 as FQNEAQ (reference sequence). The CDR3 is 13 residues long. V lost 1 base to trimming and J lost 18 bases, with 16 bases between them. CDR3 DNA sequence: TGTGCCAGCAGCTTAGTCCCTGATATTTCCCCCCACTTT. This translates into CASSLVPDISPHF.

This clonotype has a count of ten or more. The genes are TRBV5-1 and TRBJ2-1; D is perhaps TRBD1 or TRBD2 (5 bases each). The CDR3 sequence is 14 residues long. The V gene's germline CDR1 is SGHRS and CDR2 YFSETQ. Deletions cut 0 bases from V and 6 bases from J, with 10 bases between. The DNA of the CDR3 is TGCGCCAGCAGCTTGGGGGACCGCACCAATGAGCAGTTCTTC. This gives the protein CASSLGDRTNEQFF.

This clonotype was picked up a small number of times. The chain couples TRBV7-9 to TRBJ1-1; 9 bases are shared with TRBD1. The CDR3 covers 15 residues. From germline, CDR1 is SEHNR and CDR2 FQNEAQ (reference sequence). V shed 4 bases, J shed 5 bases, and the junction held 8 bases outside the gene matches. CDR3 protein: CASSSLTGGRTEAFF. CDR3 bases: TGTGCCAGCAGCTCGCTGACAGGGGGAAGGACTGAAGCTTTCTTT.

This clonotype has more than one count but fewer than ten. A much bigger clone sits one base away, suggesting this may be a read error. V is TRBV20-1 and J is TRBJ2-1; TRBD1 agrees at 9 bases. The V and J ends lost 4 bases and 10 bases, in that order; junction bases with no gene match: 11. The CDR3 is made up of 14 amino acids. Germline loops: CDR1 DFQATT, CDR2 SNEGSKA (reference sequence). The CDR3 coding sequence is TGCAGTGCTAACCGGGACAGGGTTTCCTACGAGCAGTTCTTC. Its protein product is CSANRDRVSYEQFF.

The chain has TRBV6-6 and TRBJ1-2; D is unclear. Per the germline V gene, CDR1 is MNHNY and CDR2 is SVGAGI (reference sequence). There are 13 residues in the CDR3. V lost 7 bases, J lost 2 bases, and 11 bases lay in between. In DNA, the CDR3 is TGTGCCAGCAAACCATTTTTAAACTATGGCTACACCTTC. Residues: CASKPFLNYGYTF.

A word on this clonotype: One end of the junction varies from germline; a read error may be responsible. The V and J genes are TRBV29-1 and TRBJ1-2; possibly TRBD1 for D (5 bases). CDR3 length: 13 amino acids. The germline CDR1 and CDR2 sequences are SQVTM and ANQGSEA. This chain's CDR3 is CSVGSGLDYGYTF. DNA for the CDR3: TGTAGCGTTGGGTCGGGGCTGGACTATGGCTACACCTTC.

This clonotype was detected only a few times. This rearrangement joins TRBV18 to TRBJ2-2; D uncertain. The CDR3 sequence is 17 residues long. Germline assignment: CDR1 KGHSH and CDR2 LQKENI. V was pared by 6 bases and J by 3 bases, with 20 bases between. The CDR3 DNA sequence: TGTGCCAGCTCCAGGTCACCGGCACATTTGGACACCGGGGAGCTGTTTTTT. Translating gives CASSRSPAHLDTGELFF.

On this clonotype itself: The conserved final phenylalanine or tryptophan is absent from the CDR3, which likely points to a read error. The chain recombines TRBV4-2 with TRBJ2-3, with 10 positions matching TRBD1. V gave up 10 bases and J gave up 2 bases; unmatched junction bases: 6. Germline lookup yields CDR1 LGHNA and CDR2 YNFKEQ. The length of the CDR3 is 14 residues. CDR3 amino acids: CATRDRGATDTQYC. In nucleotides, the CDR3 is TGTGCCACCCGGGACAGGGGTGCCACAGATACGCAGTATTGT.

This clonotype appeared a few times. The genes are TRBV5-1 and TRBJ2-7; no clear D. Germline assignment: CDR1 SGHRS and CDR2 YFSETQ. Trimming cost V 4 bases and J 1 base, with 12 bases left between them. The CDR3 loop spans 14 amino acids. The CDR3 loop reads CASSRRRGSYEQYF. CDR3 bases: TGCGCCAGCAGCCGCCGACGCGGATCCTACGAGCAGTACTTC.

Ten or more counts support this clonotype. J is TRBJ2-1 and V is TRBV3-1; the D call may be TRBD1 or TRBD2 (6 bases each). Trimming pared 5 bases from V and 0 bases from J, leaving 17 bases between. CDR3 length: 17 residues. CDR1 and CDR2 (germline): LGHDT, YNNKEL (reference sequence). CDR3 region: CASSSPGAGSSYNEQFF. Here the CDR3 DNA reads TGTGCCAGCAGCTCGCCGGGGGCGGGGAGCTCCTACAATGAGCAGTTCTTC.